This T cell receptor (beta chain) emerged from a study of OX40 agonist ivuxolimab in advanced cancers. Trimming took off 8 bases at V and 4 bases at J, with 9 bases between the two ends. CDR3 size: 12 residues. Germline V gene sequence: CDR1 SEHNR, CDR2 FQNEAQ (reference sequence). The method was immunoSEQ multiplex PCR; TCRdb's version includes in-frame clones alone and lacks a portion of them. The sample carries around 29,000 clones, approximately 86% recorded once. The genes are TRBV7-9 and TRBJ1-5; D may be TRBD1 (5 bases). Material: CD4+ or CD8+ T cells sorted from blood, obtained in a trial of the OX40 agonist ivuxolimab. The clonotype comes from an adult with an advanced solid tumor such as melanoma, head and neck, liver or kidney cancer. The CDR3 DNA reads TGTGCCAGCGATGGGGGGAATCAGCCCCAGCATTTT. Its protein product is CASDGGNQPQHF. Filled out from reference TRBV7-9 and TRBJ1-5, the complete variable domain reads DTGVSQNPRHKITKRGQNVTFRCDPISEHNRLYWYRQTLGQGPEFLTYFQNEAQLEKSRLLSDRFSAERPKGSFSTLEIQRTEQGDSAMYLCASDGGNQPQHFGDGTRLSIL.